One T cell receptor (beta chain) is described in this entry. The CDR3 is 17 amino acids. Germline CDR1 reads MDHEN; CDR2 reads SYDVKM. With 2 bases clipped from V and 1 base from J, the junction kept 5 bases outside the gene matches. The data originate from a study of tumor-infiltrating lymphocytes in primary liver carcinoma. Both blood RNA, taken from unsorted whole blood, and germline DNA were extracted. A primer in the constant region served to generate TCR beta cDNA from 500 ng of total RNA. Employing slightly modified ARM-PCR, three nested multiplex PCR rounds were run, and these gave rise to the TCR beta libraries. TRBV1-TRBV30 forward primers and a C-beta reverse primer were used in the first two PCR rounds, which each ran for around 11 cycles. TCRdb re-derived calls from the multiplex PCR reads in MiXCR, one entry per CDR3 protein. The data show some 200,000 distinct CDR3 sequences, with less than 65% seen just once and 6% to 8.5% held by the top ten.

The chain combines TRBV28 with TRBJ2-7; 13 bases are a match to TRBD2. This TCR was recovered from an older woman with primary liver carcinoma and hepatitis B virus infection. The material sequenced was peripheral blood. The CDR3 protein is CASSLPGTSGTSYEQYF. The DNA of the CDR3 is TGTGCCAGCAGTTTACCCGGGACTAGCGGGACTTCCTACGAGCAGTACTTC.